The 5 T cell receptor beta chains reported below all come from one sample, sequenced in a study of regulatory T cells in long-lasting Graves disease. CDR3-region Arm-PCR and iRepertoire HTBI primers produced the TCR beta libraries. TCRdb reprocessed the multiplex PCR reads via MiXCR and lists one record per CDR3 protein. The repertoire includes about 520,000 distinct CDR3 sequences, 12% of them detected once, and almost 9% sits in the top ten. Time point of the sample: newly diagnosed GD, antithyroid drugs for less than 3 months. Preparation of the TCR library used RNA extracted from PBMCs. This same sample was also taken into another study, of T cells in Graves' hyperthyroidism and ophthalmopathy.

Sequencing was performed on peripheral blood mononuclear cells (PBMCs), taken at new diagnosis, from a patient treated with antithyroid drugs. The receptors stem from a woman in her 30s with Graves disease.

This clonotype occurred a few times. V is TRBV6-5 and J is TRBJ1-4, with unresolved D. The ends were cut back, 0 bases at V and 7 bases at J, with 15 bases in the middle. Per the germline V gene, CDR1 is MNHEY and CDR2 is SVGAGI. The length of the CDR3 is 16 residues. In nucleotides, the CDR3 is TGTGCCAGCAGTTACTCGGCTCCCCTCGTTCGTGAAAAACTGTTTTTT. Amino acids: CASSYSAPLVREKLFF.

This clonotype was seen many times. The chain couples TRBV5-1 to TRBJ2-7, with TRBD2 matching 13 bases. The length of the CDR3 is 17 residues. J lost 6 bases, V lost 4 bases, and 13 bases had no gene match. CDR1 is SGHRS and CDR2 is YFSETQ in the germline V gene. CDR3 amino acids: CASSEELAGGPRGEQYF. CDR3 nucleotides: TGCGCCAGCAGCGAGGAACTAGCGGGAGGGCCTAGAGGCGAGCAGTACTTC. The full variable domain, rest sourced from reference TRBV5-1 and TRBJ2-7, is KAGVTQTPRYLIKTRGQQVTLSCSPISGHRSVSWYQQTPGQGLQFLFEYFSETQRNKGNFPGRFSGRQFSNSRSEMNVSTLELGDSALYLCASSEELAGGPRGEQYFGPGTRLTVT.

This rearrangement joins TRBV18 to TRBJ1-2; possibly TRBD1 for D (6 bases). This CDR3 region has 15 residues. The V and J ends lost 6 bases and 4 bases respectively, with 18 bases between them. Germline V lookup: CDR1 KGHSH, CDR2 LQKENI. The CDR3: CASSPGGAGSYGYTF. CDR3 bases: TGTGCCAGCTCCCCGGGGGGCGCCGGGAGCTATGGCTACACCTTC.

This clonotype was found many times. CDR3 sequence (DNA): TGTGCCAGCAGTATAGGGGGGAGTGGGACCTACGAGCAGTACTTC. It yields the protein CASSIGGSGTYEQYF. V and J are TRBV27 and TRBJ2-7; the D call may be TRBD1 or TRBD2 (6 bases each). This CDR3 is built from 15 residues. Trimming stripped 5 bases from V and 2 bases from J, with 16 bases between. Germline-derived CDR1 and CDR2 are MNHEY and SMNVEV (reference sequence).

This clonotype was seen at least ten times. This chain connects TRBV27 to TRBJ2-7, with 11 positions matching TRBD1. V lost 5 bases and J lost 6; bases outside the gene matches: 9. Per germline, CDR1 MNHEY and CDR2 SMNVEV (reference sequence). The CDR3 sequence is 15 residues long. CDR3 nucleotide sequence: TGTGCCAGCAGTCTCCGGACAGGGGGCTTCTCCGAGCAGTACTTC. Its translation: CASSLRTGGFSEQYF.